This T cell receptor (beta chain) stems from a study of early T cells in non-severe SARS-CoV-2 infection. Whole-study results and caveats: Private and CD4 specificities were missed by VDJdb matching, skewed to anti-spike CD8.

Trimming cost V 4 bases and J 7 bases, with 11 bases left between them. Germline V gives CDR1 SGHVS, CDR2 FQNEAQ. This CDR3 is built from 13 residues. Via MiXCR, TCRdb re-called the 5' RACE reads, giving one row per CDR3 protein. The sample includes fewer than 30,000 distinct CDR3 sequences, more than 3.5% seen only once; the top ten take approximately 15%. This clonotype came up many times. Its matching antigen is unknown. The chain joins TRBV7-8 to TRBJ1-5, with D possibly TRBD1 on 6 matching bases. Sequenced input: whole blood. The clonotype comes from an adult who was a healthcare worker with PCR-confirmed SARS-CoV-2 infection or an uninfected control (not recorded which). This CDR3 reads CASSSLQGQPQHF. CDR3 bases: TGTGCCAGCAGCTCACTCCAGGGGCAGCCCCAGCATTTT. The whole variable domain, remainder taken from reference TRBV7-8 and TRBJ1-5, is GAGVSQSPRYKVAKRGQDVALRCDPISGHVSLFWYQQALGQGPEFLTYFQNEAQLDKSGLPSDRFFAERPEGSVSTLKIQRTQQEDSAVYLCASSSLQGQPQHFGDGTRLSIL.